The rows below give T cell receptor beta chains drawn from one sample of a study of shared clonotypes between healthy human individuals. The table came from immunoSEQ multiplex PCR; TCRdb's copy has only in-frame clones and leaves some out. The sample has some 2,500,000 clones, approximately 93% seen once; the top ten hold 0.35% to 0.45%. Source material: naive CD4+ T cells from PBMCs. These receptors were obtained from a man between 18 and 29 years old in good health. Some clones in this sample may be carry-over from other donors' samples. CDR3s include the opening cysteine and the closing phenylalanine or tryptophan. A D gene is named only where the DNA matches it firmly. Rows give clone size only sometimes, using once, few, many, or a class for an expanded clone.

-	TRBV6-6	TRBJ1-3	-	TGTGCCAGCAGCGAAACGGGGGGCACTGGAAACACCATATATTTT	CASSETGGTGNTIYF
-	TRBV6-5	TRBJ2-7	-	TGTGCCAGCAGTTACCTAAGCAGGGGAAGCTCCTACGAGCAGTACTTC	CASSYLSRGSSYEQYF
-	TRBV10-2	TRBJ1-5	-	TGCGCCAGCAGTGAGTCAGGTTTTAGCAATCAGCCCCAGCATTTT	CASSESGFSNQPQHF
-	TRBV7-8	TRBJ1-6	-	TGTGCCAGCAGCGCCCGCATTCCGTCTCGGAATTCACCCCTCCACTTT	CASSARIPSRNSPLHF
few	TRBV11-2	TRBJ2-1	TRBD2	TGTGCCAGCAGCTTAGTTTCGGGAGGGGGTGAGCAGTTCTTC	CASSLVSGGGEQFF
once	TRBV6-1	TRBJ1-5	-	TGTGCCAGCAGTGATCGACAGCTGAATCAGCCCCAGCATTTT	CASSDRQLNQPQHF
-	TRBV11-2	TRBJ2-3	-	TGTGCTAGCAGCCCAATCAAGGGCACAGATACGCAGTATTTT	CASSPIKGTDTQYF
-	TRBV27	TRBJ2-5	-	TGTGCCAGCAGTTTTCGGGCTTTGGAGACCCAGTACTTC	CASSFRALETQYF
-	TRBV29-1	TRBJ2-7	-	TGCAGCGTTGCAGGGAAATCCGGGTCCTACGAGCAGTACTTC	CSVAGKSGSYEQYF
-	TRBV5-4	TRBJ2-3	TRBD2	TGTGCCAGCAGCCGCGGGACTAGCGGGAGCACAGATACGCAGTATTTT	CASSRGTSGSTDTQYF
-	TRBV12-2	TRBJ2-7	-	TGTGCAAGTCGTTCTATCTCGAGGGACGAGCAGTACTTC	CASRSISRDEQYF
-	TRBV4-1	TRBJ1-5	-	TGCGCCAGCAGCCAAGTGCAACAGAGCTATAGCAATCAGCCCCAGCATTTT	CASSQVQQSYSNQPQHF
-	TRBV5-1	TRBJ2-4	-	TGCGCCAGCAGCTTGGTGGGGACGGTATCGATGACCGAAAACATTCAGTACTTC	CASSLVGTVSMTENIQYF
-	TRBV4-3	TRBJ2-7	TRBD2	TGCGCCAGCAGCCCCCCCGCGGCAAGCGGGAGGGCCGAAAAAACCTACGAGCAGTACTTC	CASSPPAASGRAEKTYEQYF
few	TRBV28	TRBJ1-1	-	TGTGCCAGCAGTTTATTAGCCCCCCGGGGTGCTGAAGCTTTCTTT	CASSLLAPRGAEAFF
-	TRBV5-1	TRBJ1-1	TRBD1	TGCGCCAGCAGCCGCGGGACAGAGAACACTGAAGCTTTCTTT	CASSRGTENTEAFF
-	TRBV11-2	TRBJ2-7	TRBD1	TGTGCCAGCAGCTTTTCAGGGGGCACCTACGAGCAGTACTTC	CASSFSGGTYEQYF
once	TRBV4-2	TRBJ1-3	-	TGTGCCAGCAGCCTAGGGGACCTCGCGGGAAACACCATATATTTT	CASSLGDLAGNTIYF
-	TRBV21-1	TRBJ2-7	-	TGTGCCAGCAGGGTAGCGGGACCCGCCTACGAGCAGTACTTC	CASRVAGPAYEQYF
-	TRBV2	TRBJ1-1	-	TGTGCCAGCATCGTAGGCCCCTTCGGACTTGAAGCTTTCTTT	CASIVGPFGLEAFF
few	TRBV6-5	TRBJ1-1	-	TGTGCCAGCAGCACACGGAACACTGAAGCTTTCTTT	CASSTRNTEAFF
-	TRBV5-1	TRBJ1-1	-	TGCGCCAGCAGCTGGGGGGGCCAGGGGCCCCAGAACACTGAAGCTTTCTTT	CASSWGGQGPQNTEAFF
-	TRBV29-1	TRBJ2-1	-	TGCAGCGTTGAGGGACACCTGAGCTCCTACAATGAGCAGTTCTTC	CSVEGHLSSYNEQFF
few	TRBV2	TRBJ1-1	TRBD1	TGTGCCAGCAGTGGGACAGGGCGGAACACTGAAGCTTTCTTT	CASSGTGRNTEAFF
-	TRBV18	TRBJ2-1	-	TGTGCCAGCTCACCTGGGGTGTACAATGAGCAGTTCTTC	CASSPGVYNEQFF
-	TRBV6-5	TRBJ1-1	-	TGTGCCAGCATTAAGACAGGGAACACTGAAGCTTTCTTT	CASIKTGNTEAFF
-	TRBV19	TRBJ2-1	-	TGTGCCAGTAGTCCCACTAGCAGCAATGAGCAGTTCTTC	CASSPTSSNEQFF
-	TRBV5-1	TRBJ2-7	-	TGCGCCAGCAGCTTGGCCACGTCCGGCGAGCAGTACTTC	CASSLATSGEQYF
-	TRBV18	TRBJ1-2	TRBD1	TGTGCCAGCTCACCTTCCGGGACAGGGGCGACGGATGGCTACACCTTC	CASSPSGTGATDGYTF
once	TRBV10-1	TRBJ2-1	TRBD2	TGCGCCAGCAGTGCCGGGACTAGCGGGACCAATGAGCAGTTCTTC	CASSAGTSGTNEQFF
-	TRBV4-1	TRBJ1-5	-	TGCGCCAGCAGCCGAAACCGGGTGGAAGGGCAGCCCCAGCATTTT	CASSRNRVEGQPQHF
-	TRBV7-2	TRBJ2-1	TRBD2	TGTGCCAGCAGCCCCTTTTTGGGGACTAGAGCTAACAATGAGCAGTTCTTC	CASSPFLGTRANNEQFF
-	TRBV6-5	TRBJ1-3	-	TGTGCCAGCAGTTACGCGGCGGGTGGAAACACCATATATTTT	CASSYAAGGNTIYF
-	TRBV9	TRBJ2-1	-	TGTGCCAGCAGCGAACGCGGGACAAAGTCCTACAATGAGCAGTTCTTC	CASSERGTKSYNEQFF
-	TRBV6-5	TRBJ2-1	TRBD1	TGTGCCAGCAGATCCGGACAGGGTCGCAATGAGCAGTTCTTC	CASRSGQGRNEQFF
-	TRBV5-6	TRBJ1-2	-	TGTGCCAGCAGCCACGTTGGGGCCCGAGCTAACTATGGCTACACCTTC	CASSHVGARANYGYTF
-	TRBV19	TRBJ1-2	-	TGTGCCAGTAGTATAATAGGGTTGAGGCGGAATTCTGGCTACACCTTC	CASSIIGLRRNSGYTF
-	TRBV7-9	TRBJ2-1	TRBD2	TGTGCCAGCAGCCCTGGGACTAGCGGGAGTAATGAGCAGTTCTTC	CASSPGTSGSNEQFF
-	TRBV6-5	TRBJ1-6	TRBD1	TGTGCCAGCAGGTTGAACAGGGGAGAGAATTCACCCCTCCACTTT	CASRLNRGENSPLHF
-	TRBV10-2	TRBJ2-3	TRBD2	TGCGCCAGCAGTCCGACTAGCGGGAGGCAAGATACGCAGTATTTT	CASSPTSGRQDTQYF
-	TRBV5-1	TRBJ2-2	-	TGCGCCAGCAGCCTCCTCCCGGGGGCAGGGGACACCGGGGAGCTGTTTTTT	CASSLLPGAGDTGELFF
-	TRBV18	TRBJ2-1	TRBD2	TGTGCCAGCTCACCATCGGGGTTTAGCGGGAGGGCCTACAATGAGCAGTTCTTC	CASSPSGFSGRAYNEQFF
once	TRBV28	TRBJ2-2	-	TGTGCCAGCAGTTTTATCGACACGGAAACCGGGGAGCTGTTTTTT	CASSFIDTETGELFF
-	TRBV28	TRBJ2-7	TRBD1	TGTGCCAGCAGTCCTGGGACAGGGGTCTACGAGCAGTACTTC	CASSPGTGVYEQYF
-	TRBV11-2	TRBJ1-2	-	TGTGCCAGCAGCTTAGGCCTCAGGGATCGTGGCTACACCTTC	CASSLGLRDRGYTF